This T cell receptor beta chain came from a study of metastatic and nonmetastatic thyroid tumors. Germline values: CDR1 SEHNR, CDR2 FQNEAQ (reference sequence). The CDR3 totals 14 residues. V shed 5 bases and J shed 1 base, with 12 bases lying between them. Each patient went into thyroid surgery without having received any treatment. TCRdb re-clonotyped the PCR reads through MiXCR. The repertoire has about 30,000 clones, roughly 4% of them found once; the top ten carry 21%. Sequencing was carried out using blood. This receptor was taken from a female donor with papillary thyroid cancer or a benign thyroid nodule (not recorded which). Some clones in this sample may be carry-over from other donors' samples. V usage is TRBV7-9 and J usage is TRBJ2-7; D might be TRBD1 or TRBD2, each matching 5 bases. This CDR3 is CASSPREGSYEQYF. CDR3 coding DNA: TGTGCCAGCAGCCCCCGAGAGGGGTCCTACGAGCAGTACTTC. The full variable domain, in which reference TRBV7-9 and TRBJ2-7 provide the parts outside the CDR3, is DTGVSQNPRHKITKRGQNVTFRCDPISEHNRLYWYRQTLGQGPEFLTYFQNEAQLEKSRLLSDRFSAERPKGSFSTLEIQRTEQGDSAMYLCASSPREGSYEQYFGPGTRLTVT.